Following are 18 T cell receptor beta chains from one sample sequenced in a study of shared clonotypes between healthy human individuals. Assay used: immunoSEQ multiplex PCR; TCRdb lists only in-frame clones, some missing. The data show 2 million or so clones, roughly 94% seen once. Terminally differentiated effector memory CD45RA+ cells were excluded from the naive CD8 cells, which were CD45RO-negative and positively selected for CCR7. Sequencing was done on a sample of naive CD8+ T cells sorted from blood. The receptors come from a man younger than 30 in good health.

The V call is TRBV5-3, the J call TRBJ2-7, with D hard to call. TRBV5-3 is reported as an ORF; its role is uncertain. Trimming took off 5 bases at V and 3 bases at J, with 12 bases between the two ends. CDR3 length: 13 amino acids. CDR3 DNA sequence: TGTGCCAGAAGTGAGAGCCCCCGCTACGAGCAGTACTTC. Residues: CARSESPRYEQYF.

This chain joins TRBV2 and TRBJ2-7; 9 nucleotides match TRBD2. The CDR3 loop spans 16 amino acids. Trimming removed 7 bases from V and 2 bases from J; junction bases left unmatched: 12. Germline values: CDR1 SNHLY, CDR2 FYNNEI. The CDR3 loop is CASIPAGGPLPYEQYF. CDR3 bases: TGTGCCAGCATACCAGCGGGGGGCCCTCTACCCTACGAGCAGTACTTC.

The chain is built from TRBV29-1 and TRBJ2-1; D is possibly TRBD1 or TRBD2 (5 bases each). This CDR3 is built from 13 residues. Germline V gene lookup returns CDR1 SQVTM and CDR2 ANQGSEA. V was shortened by 4 bases and J by 4 bases, with 11 bases between the two germline ends. The CDR3 coding sequence is TGCAGCGTTGGAATTGGGGGATACAATGAGCAGTTCTTC. Translated: CSVGIGGYNEQFF.

The chain recombines TRBV4-1 with TRBJ2-5, with D maybe TRBD1 (5 bases). This CDR3 comprises 14 residues. Trimming shortened V by 0 bases and J by 2 bases, and 7 bases separated the two germline ends. The germline V gene encodes CDR1 MGHRA and CDR2 YSYEKL. The CDR3 region is CASSQEPGQETQYF. DNA of the CDR3: TGCGCCAGCAGCCAAGAACCAGGGCAAGAGACCCAGTACTTC.

J is TRBJ1-5 and V is TRBV28; 7 nucleotides line up with TRBD1. The CDR3 is 16 residues long. J gave up 1 base and V 3 bases, and 6 bases lay outside the gene matches. CDR1 MDHEN and CDR2 SYDVKM come from the germline V gene. CDR3 coding DNA: TGTGCCAGCAGTTTGTTGGGACAGACCAGCAATCAGCCCCAGCATTTT. This codes for CASSLLGQTSNQPQHF. The full variable domain, with the rest looked up from reference TRBV28 and TRBJ1-5, is DVKVTQSSRYLVKRTGEKVFLECVQDMDHENMFWYRQDPGLGLRLIYFSYDVKMKEKGDIPEGYSVSREKKERFSLILESASTNQTSMYLCASSLLGQTSNQPQHFGDGTRLSIL.

The chain joins TRBV30 to TRBJ1-2; the D gene is possibly TRBD1 (6 bases). The germline V gene has CDR1 GTSNPN and CDR2 SVGIG (reference sequence). CDR3 length: 14 amino acids. With 2 bases removed from V and 4 bases from J, the gap between germline ends came to 14 bases. CDR3: CAWSIRGWGYGYTF. The CDR3 bases are TGTGCCTGGAGTATCAGGGGTTGGGGCTATGGCTACACCTTC.

This clone was seen once. This chain links TRBV10-1 with TRBJ2-7; 10 bases agree with TRBD1. Germline V CDR1 and CDR2: WNHNN, SYGVQD (reference sequence). There are 15 residues in the CDR3. Trimming took 3 bases from V and 2 from J; bases not matched to a gene: 4. DNA of the CDR3: TGCGCCAGCAGTGACCCGGACAGGGGGACCTACGAGCAGTACTTC. Translating it yields CASSDPDRGTYEQYF.

CDR3 region: CASSVMEADWYEQYF. CDR3 nucleotides: TGTGCCAGCAGCGTCATGGAGGCAGACTGGTACGAGCAGTACTTC. V usage is TRBV7-9 and J usage is TRBJ2-7; D may be TRBD2 (5 bases). Per the germline V gene, CDR1 is SEHNR and CDR2 is FQNEAQ (reference sequence). V lost 5 bases and J lost 4, with 18 bases in between. CDR3 length: 15 amino acids.

The V and J genes are TRBV5-6 and TRBJ2-3; D not certain. V was trimmed by 1 base and J by 6 bases, leaving 9 bases between them. Germline V CDR1 and CDR2: SGHDT, YYEEEE. CDR3 length equals 13 residues. CDR3 loop: CASSLTAPDTQYF. The CDR3 coding sequence is TGTGCCAGCAGCTTGACAGCCCCCGATACGCAGTATTTT. The whole variable domain, filled in from reference TRBV5-6 and TRBJ2-3, reads DAGVTQSPTHLIKTRGQQVTLRCSPKSGHDTVSWYQQALGQGPQFIFQYYEEEERQRGNFPDRFSGHQFPNYSSELNVNALLLGDSALYLCASSLTAPDTQYFGPGTRLTVL.

The chain employs TRBV6-4 and TRBJ2-1, with 9 bases fitting TRBD2. V was clipped by 0 bases and J by 5 bases; unmatched bases: 5. Germline V gene data show CDR1 as MRHNA and CDR2 as SNTAGT. This CDR3 has 16 amino acids. The CDR3 here is CASSDSRGGRDNEQFF. The CDR3 DNA is TGTGCCAGCAGTGACTCGCGGGGGGGCCGCGACAATGAGCAGTTCTTC.

This chain uses TRBV11-2 with TRBJ2-7; no definite D call. The germline CDR1 and CDR2 sequences are SGHAT and FQNNGV. V was cut by 4 bases and J by 0 bases, with 7 bases left in between. This CDR3 comprises 13 residues. CDR3 protein: CASSSPHSYEQYF. For the CDR3, the DNA is TGTGCCAGCAGCTCGCCGCACTCCTACGAGCAGTACTTC.

This clone is a singleton in its sample. The gene calls are TRBV4-1 and TRBJ1-2, with D unresolved. The CDR3 extends over 14 amino acids. Germline V CDR1 and CDR2: MGHRA, YSYEKL. V lost 2 bases to trimming and J lost 3 bases, with 10 bases between them. The CDR3 loop is CASSQIRSDYGYTF. The CDR3, as DNA: TGCGCCAGCAGCCAAATCAGGTCAGACTATGGCTACACCTTC.

The chain couples TRBV9 to TRBJ2-1, with 16 positions matching TRBD2. Trimming removed 6 bases from V and 0 bases from J; junction bases left unmatched: 6. This CDR3 contains 18 residues. Germline V gives CDR1 SGDLS, CDR2 YYNGEE. The CDR3 coding sequence is TGTGCCAGCACCCCGGGACTAGCGGGAGGGAGCTCCTACAATGAGCAGTTCTTC. Its translation is CASTPGLAGGSSYNEQFF.

The V gene is TRBV30, the J gene TRBJ1-2; D gene ambiguous. Trimming cost V 0 bases and J 8 bases, with 13 bases left between them. Germline V lookup: CDR1 GTSNPN, CDR2 SVGIG (reference sequence). The length of the CDR3 is 13 residues. CDR3 DNA sequence: TGTGCCTGGAGTGTTATGGGTATGCAGGGCTACACCTTC. Its translation: CAWSVMGMQGYTF.

This clone was picked up a small number of times. The chain joins TRBV10-1 to TRBJ1-1, with no clear D. CDR1 and CDR2 (germline): WNHNN, SYGVQD (reference sequence). V gave up 2 bases and J gave up 3 bases, with 7 bases separating them. There are 13 residues in the CDR3. The CDR3 reads CASSETLHTEAFF. In DNA, the CDR3 is TGCGCCAGCAGTGAGACCTTGCACACTGAAGCTTTCTTT.

The chain recombines TRBV7-9 with TRBJ1-5; D is undetermined. The CDR3 has 18 amino acids. V was trimmed by 5 bases and J by 3 bases, leaving 23 bases between them. Germline values: CDR1 SEHNR, CDR2 FQNEAQ (reference sequence). The CDR3 is CASSRVYPDGLDNQPQHF. CDR3 DNA: TGTGCCAGCAGCCGAGTGTACCCTGATGGGTTGGACAATCAGCCCCAGCATTTT.

The J gene is TRBJ2-3, the V gene TRBV4-3, with D uncertain. Germline V lookup: CDR1 LGHNA, CDR2 YSLEER. Trimming left V 0 bases short and J 3 bases short, with 16 bases between. CDR3 size: 17 residues. The CDR3 region is CASSQDLGLMGTDTQYF. CDR3 DNA sequence: TGCGCCAGCAGCCAAGATCTAGGTCTGATGGGGACAGATACGCAGTATTTT.

This chain links TRBV28 with TRBJ2-1, with a possible D match to TRBD1 (6 bases). CDR3 length: 15 residues. CDR1 is MDHEN and CDR2 is SYDVKM in the germline V gene. The germline V and J ends were trimmed by 5 bases and 4 bases, with 15 bases remaining between them. The CDR3 DNA reads as TGTGCCAGCAGTCCGACTGGGGGCCGGTACAATGAGCAGTTCTTC. This sequence encodes CASSPTGGRYNEQFF.